Below are 23 T cell receptor beta chains sequenced from a single sample in a study of T cell responses to AZD1222 COVID-19 vaccine. The assay was immunoSEQ multiplex PCR, and TCRdb's table has in-frame clones only and misses some. The data show approximately 110,000 clones, with about 90% seen just once and roughly 3.9% held by the top ten. Source: peripheral blood, taken on day 0 of AZD1222 vaccination. These receptors all stem from an adult in good health.

The chain joins TRBV27 to TRBJ2-7; TRBD1 is a possible D gene (6 bases). CDR1 is MNHEY and CDR2 is SMNVEV in the germline V gene (reference sequence). The V gene lost 8 bases and the J gene lost 7 bases, with 15 bases spanning the gap. The CDR3 consists of 12 residues. As DNA, the CDR3 is TGTGCCAGCCAAACTCCGGGACAAGAGCAGTACTTC. Its protein is CASQTPGQEQYF.

The rearrangement links TRBV9 to TRBJ1-2; D is unclear. CDR3 size: 14 residues. Deletions cut 0 bases from V and 2 bases from J, with 8 bases between. Germline V gives CDR1 SGDLS, CDR2 YYNGEE. DNA for the CDR3: TGTGCCAGCAGCGTAGATGGAGGGAACTATGGCTACACCTTC. This gives the protein CASSVDGGNYGYTF.

V and J are TRBV19 and TRBJ2-7; 8 positions agree with TRBD1. Germline V CDR1 and CDR2: LNHDA, SQIVND (reference sequence). This CDR3 is built from 17 residues. The V and J ends lost 3 bases and 1 base, in that order; junction bases with no gene match: 11. For the CDR3, the DNA is TGTGCCAGTAGTATCCGCCACAGGGGGTCCTCTTCCTACGAGCAGTACTTC. Its translation: CASSIRHRGSSSYEQYF. Supplemented by reference TRBV19 and TRBJ2-7, the full variable domain reads DGGITQSPKYLFRKEGQNVTLSCEQNLNHDAMYWYRQDPGQGLRLIYYSQIVNDFQKGDIAEGYSVSREKKESFPLTVTSAQKNPTAFYLCASSIRHRGSSSYEQYFGPGTRLTVT.

This clone was recorded only once. The chain uses TRBV10-3 and TRBJ2-5, with TRBD2 matching 7 bases. Per germline, CDR1 ENHRY and CDR2 SYGVKD. The CDR3 runs to 14 residues. J gave up 5 bases and V 3 bases, and 6 bases lay outside the gene matches. This chain's CDR3 is CAISEREGLETQYF. CDR3 bases: TGTGCCATCAGTGAAAGGGAGGGTTTGGAGACCCAGTACTTC.

The rearrangement links TRBV6-5 to TRBJ1-2; D possibly corresponds to TRBD1 (5 bases). Per the germline V gene, CDR1 is MNHEY and CDR2 is SVGAGI. The length of the CDR3 is 12 residues. V was trimmed by 6 bases and J by 2 bases, leaving 7 bases between them. The CDR3 DNA follows: TGTGCCAGCAGGGGGCGGAACTATGGCTACACCTTC. The encoded protein is CASRGRNYGYTF.

The rearrangement links TRBV9 to TRBJ2-7, with 8 bases that match TRBD1. J gave up 3 bases and V 2 bases, and 7 bases lay outside the gene matches. The CDR3 extends over 15 amino acids. CDR1 SGDLS and CDR2 YYNGEE come from the germline V gene. CDR3 sequence (DNA): TGTGCCAGCAGCGTGGCTGGGACAGGCATCTACGAGCAGTACTTC. This sequence encodes CASSVAGTGIYEQYF. Filled out from reference TRBV9 and TRBJ2-7, the complete variable domain reads DSGVTQTPKHLITATGQRVTLRCSPRSGDLSVYWYQQSLDQGLQFLIQYYNGEERAKGNILERFSAQQFPDLHSELNLSSLELGDSALYFCASSVAGTGIYEQYFGPGTRLTVT.

This sequence joins TRBV7-2 and TRBJ1-2; unclear D gene. The CDR3 is made up of 13 amino acids. CDR1 and CDR2 from the germline V gene are SGHTA and FQGNSA. The germline V and J ends were trimmed by 5 bases and 8 bases, with 15 bases remaining between them. The CDR3 loop reads CASSTYQSLGYTF. The CDR3 bases are TGTGCCAGCAGCACTTACCAGTCACTCGGCTACACCTTC.

V and J are TRBV5-1 and TRBJ2-7, with D perhaps matching TRBD1 (6 bases). The CDR3 covers 15 residues. V lost 4 bases and J 0 bases, leaving 14 bases between the germline ends. Germline values: CDR1 SGHRS, CDR2 YFSETQ. The CDR3 reads CASSAATGSSYEQYF. CDR3 nucleotides: TGCGCCAGCAGCGCGGCCACAGGGAGCTCCTACGAGCAGTACTTC. Looking up the rest from reference TRBV5-1 and TRBJ2-7 gives the full variable domain: KAGVTQTPRYLIKTRGQQVTLSCSPISGHRSVSWYQQTPGQGLQFLFEYFSETQRNKGNFPGRFSGRQFSNSRSEMNVSTLELGDSALYLCASSAATGSSYEQYFGPGTRLTVT.

The V gene is TRBV30, the J gene TRBJ1-5; 9 nucleotides match TRBD1. The CDR3 loop spans 17 amino acids. Germline V gene lookup returns CDR1 GTSNPN and CDR2 SVGIG (reference sequence). J lost 1 base, V lost 2 bases, and 9 bases had no gene match. The CDR3 bases are TGTGCCTGGAGTTTTAAGACAGGGGGGGTGAGCAATCAGCCCCAGCATTTT. It translates to CAWSFKTGGVSNQPQHF.

This sequence joins TRBV11-2 and TRBJ2-5; no clear D gene. Germline V CDR1 and CDR2: SGHAT, FQNNGV. V was pared by 4 bases and J by 5 bases, with 8 bases between. The CDR3 extends over 12 amino acids. Here the CDR3 DNA reads TGTGCCAGCAGCTCCCCGGAGGAGACCCAGTACTTC. It translates to CASSSPEETQYF.

The chain carries TRBV7-9 and TRBJ1-1, with TRBD1 matching 8 bases. The V segment lost 5 bases and the J segment 11 bases; nucleotides outside the gene matches: 7. The CDR3 sequence is 12 residues long. Germline CDR1 reads SEHNR; CDR2 reads FQNEAQ (reference sequence). CDR3 sequence: CASSIPTGAAFF. For the CDR3, the DNA is TGTGCCAGCAGCATACCGACAGGGGCGGCTTTCTTT.

The chain carries TRBV2 and TRBJ1-2; the D gene is possibly TRBD1 (5 bases). CDR3 length: 14 amino acids. The germline gives CDR1 SNHLY, CDR2 FYNNEI. V gave up 0 bases and J gave up 8 bases, with 13 bases separating them. This CDR3 is CASSEAVREGGYTF. CDR3 nucleotide sequence: TGTGCCAGCAGTGAAGCGGTCAGGGAGGGAGGCTACACCTTC.

The CDR3 coding sequence is TGTGCCGCACGCCAGGGCGGGGTCGGGGAGCTGTTTTTT. This codes for CAARQGGVGELFF. The V and J genes are TRBV24-1 and TRBJ2-2, with D possibly being TRBD2 (6 bases). V lost 12 bases, J lost 7 bases, and 17 bases lay in between. The germline V gene encodes CDR1 KGHDR and CDR2 SFDVKD. The CDR3 length is 13 residues.

The V and J genes are TRBV6-2 or TRBV6-3 and TRBJ1-3, with D perhaps matching TRBD1 (5 bases). Trimming removed 2 bases at V and 0 bases at J, with 8 bases between. CDR3 length: 15 amino acids. The germline gives CDR1 MNHEY, CDR2 SVGEGT. The CDR3 sequence: CASSYGTFSGNTIYF. The CDR3 DNA reads as TGTGCCAGCAGTTACGGGACCTTCTCTGGAAACACCATATATTTT.

This clone has just one count. This chain connects TRBV29-1 to TRBJ1-3; D gene uncertain. CDR1 and CDR2 from the germline V gene are SQVTM and ANQGSEA. The CDR3 covers 14 residues. Trimming took 5 bases from V and 4 from J, leaving 15 bases between them. Here the CDR3 reads CSVRTPSFGNTIYF. The DNA of the CDR3 is TGCAGCGTTCGGACCCCCTCCTTCGGAAACACCATATATTTT. Full variable domain (missing parts from reference TRBV29-1 and TRBJ1-3): SAVISQKPSRDICQRGTSLTIQCQVDSQVTMMFWYRQQPGQSLTLIATANQGSEATYESGFVIDKFPISRPNLTFSTLTVSNMSPEDSSIYLCSVRTPSFGNTIYFGEGSWLTVV.

The chain uses TRBV7-2 and TRBJ2-7, with TRBD1 identical over 10 bases. Unmatched junction bases numbered 10, after V lost 2 bases and J lost 3 bases. The CDR3 has 17 amino acids. Germline CDR1 reads SGHTA; CDR2 reads FQGNSA. The CDR3 loop is CASSLLGTGAIRYEQYF. CDR3 in DNA: TGTGCCAGCAGCTTATTAGGGACAGGGGCTATACGCTACGAGCAGTACTTC.

This rearrangement joins TRBV30 to TRBJ1-6; no definite D call. The CDR3 is made up of 9 amino acids. Per the germline V gene, CDR1 is GTSNPN and CDR2 is SVGIG (reference sequence). V dropped 7 bases and J dropped 10 bases, with 5 bases sitting between them. This CDR3 is CASGSPLHF. The CDR3 DNA follows: TGTGCCTCCGGATCACCCCTCCACTTT. The full variable domain, in which reference TRBV30 and TRBJ1-6 provide the parts outside the CDR3, is SQTIHQWPATLVQPVGSPLSLECTVEGTSNPNLYWYRQAAGRGLQLLFYSVGIGQISSEVPQNLSASRPQDRQFILSSKKLLLSDSGFYLCASGSPLHFGNGTRLTVT.

The chain joins TRBV2 to TRBJ1-5, with a tentative D call TRBD1 (6 bases). Per the germline V gene, CDR1 is SNHLY and CDR2 is FYNNEI. V was pared by 7 bases and J by 3 bases, with 13 bases between. The CDR3 spans 14 residues. CDR3 sequence reads: CASKGVDLNQPQHF. The CDR3 nucleotides are TGTGCCAGCAAGGGGGTAGACCTCAATCAGCCCCAGCATTTT.

The V gene is TRBV2, the J gene TRBJ2-3; 8 bases map to TRBD1. The CDR3 has 15 amino acids. Trimming cost V 7 bases and J 3 bases; bases outside gene matches: 9. Germline-derived CDR1 and CDR2 are SNHLY and FYNNEI. CDR3 coding DNA: TGTGCCAGCAACTTTGACAGGGGCTGGACAGATACGCAGTATTTT. It is translated as CASNFDRGWTDTQYF.

J is TRBJ1-2 and V is TRBV2; D remains unclear. This CDR3 has 14 amino acids. V lost 3 bases and J lost 6, with 14 bases in between. Germline CDR1 SNHLY, CDR2 FYNNEI. The CDR3 spells CASSEDGARNGYTF. As DNA, the CDR3 is TGTGCCAGCAGTGAGGACGGAGCGAGGAATGGCTACACCTTC.

This chain connects TRBV7-3 to TRBJ2-3; no firm D call. V shed 0 bases and J shed 2 bases, with 6 bases lying between them. CDR1 and CDR2 (germline): SGHTA, FQGTGA. The CDR3 contains 14 residues. DNA for the CDR3: TGTGCCAGCAGCTTAACAGGGTTCACAGATACGCAGTATTTT. Protein: CASSLTGFTDTQYF.

This clone was observed a single time. V is TRBV4-2 and J is TRBJ2-1, with no clear D. The CDR3 is made up of 12 amino acids. Germline CDR1 and CDR2: LGHNA and YNFKEQ. V lost 0 bases to trimming and J lost 8 bases, with 5 bases between them. The CDR3 here is CASSQDTHEQFF. CDR3 nucleotides: TGTGCCAGCAGCCAAGATACCCATGAGCAGTTCTTC.

The rearrangement joins TRBV11-2 to TRBJ2-3, with 12 bases aligning to TRBD2. Germline CDR1 reads SGHAT; CDR2 reads FQNNGV. The CDR3 sequence is 15 residues long. V lost 5 bases to trimming and J lost 4 bases; unmatched junction nucleotides: 4. CDR3 amino acids: CASSPRTSGADTQYF. CDR3 sequence (DNA): TGTGCCAGCAGCCCCCGGACTAGCGGGGCAGATACGCAGTATTTT.